Following are 22 T cell receptor beta chains from one sample sequenced in a study of blood T cell repertoires in COVID-19. Method: immunoSEQ multiplex PCR; TCRdb's copy keeps in-frame clones and lacks some. The sample lists roughly 300,000 clones, 70% to 90% occurring once. Source material: PBMCs or T cells enriched from blood (not recorded which). These TCRs come from a woman younger than 35 who had recovered from COVID-19.

This chain uses TRBV5-1 with TRBJ2-1; 10 bases fit TRBD1. This CDR3 contains 15 residues. V was pared by 6 bases and J by 5 bases, with 8 bases of the junction left unmatched. Germline loops: CDR1 SGHRS, CDR2 YFSETQ. This CDR3 is CASTFRTGGNNEQFF. CDR3 DNA sequence: TGCGCCAGCACCTTTAGGACAGGGGGTAACAATGAGCAGTTCTTC.

V gene TRBV11-2 combines with J gene TRBJ2-6, with 12 bases aligning to TRBD2. The CDR3 has 18 amino acids. Germline V gene lookup returns CDR1 SGHAT and CDR2 FQNNGV. V was pared by 4 bases and J by 4 bases, with 8 bases of the junction left unmatched. The CDR3 nucleotides read TGTGCCAGCAGCTCACGACTAGCGGGAGCCTCAGGGGCCAACGTCCTGACTTTC. Translation gives CASSSRLAGASGANVLTF.

The chain joins TRBV10-2 to TRBJ2-7; D gene uncertain. The V gene lost 7 bases and the J gene lost 6 bases, with 10 bases spanning the gap. The CDR3 contains 11 residues. The germline CDR1 and CDR2 sequences are WSHSY and SAAADI. The CDR3 sequence is CASTPRFEQYF. In DNA, the CDR3 is TGCGCCAGCACACCCCGGTTCGAGCAGTACTTC.

The V call is TRBV7-9, the J call TRBJ2-2; D might be TRBD1 (6 bases). The CDR3 is 17 amino acids. V was cut by 1 base and J by 2 bases, with 14 bases left in between. The germline gives CDR1 SEHNR, CDR2 FQNEAQ (reference sequence). CDR3 amino acids: CASSLGAGVPNTGELFF. Written as DNA, the CDR3 is TGTGCCAGCAGCTTAGGTGCAGGGGTCCCAAACACCGGGGAGCTGTTTTTT.

This clone was recorded a few times. This rearrangement joins TRBV19 to TRBJ2-6; 12 bases are a match to TRBD2. The CDR3 runs 18 residues. Germline V gives CDR1 LNHDA, CDR2 SQIVND (reference sequence). J lost 0 bases, V lost 3 bases, and 3 bases had no gene match. CDR3 DNA sequence: TGTGCCAGTAGTATGGGACTAGCGGGCAGCTCTGGGGCCAACGTCCTGACTTTC. Translating gives CASSMGLAGSSGANVLTF.

The chain carries TRBV12-3 or TRBV12-4 and TRBJ2-5; 8 positions match TRBD2. The CDR3 length is 13 residues. V dropped 7 bases and J dropped 5; count of bases not matched to a gene: 6. CDR3 nucleotide sequence: TGTGCCAGCACCCCGGGGGGGACGGAGACCCAGTACTTC. It encodes CASTPGGTETQYF.

The rearrangement joins TRBV6-2 or TRBV6-3 to TRBJ2-7; TRBD1 is a possible D gene (6 bases). V gave up 2 bases and J gave up 2 bases, with 10 bases separating them. Germline CDR1 and CDR2: MNHEY and SVGEGT. CDR3 length equals 14 residues. The CDR3 loop reads CASSYIDRTYEQYF. In nucleotides, the CDR3 is TGTGCCAGCAGTTACATAGACAGGACCTACGAGCAGTACTTC.

The chain employs TRBV10-1 and TRBJ1-1, with 9 bases aligning to TRBD1. Germline V gives CDR1 WNHNN, CDR2 SYGVQD (reference sequence). This CDR3 contains 13 residues. V gave up 0 bases and J gave up 7 bases; unmatched junction bases: 0. The CDR3 protein is CASSESGQGEAFF. CDR3 DNA sequence: TGCGCCAGCAGTGAGTCGGGACAGGGTGAAGCTTTCTTT.

J is TRBJ1-2 and V is TRBV2, with unresolved D. The germline V gene encodes CDR1 SNHLY and CDR2 FYNNEI. V lost 4 bases and J lost 8, with 11 bases in between. The CDR3 extends over 12 amino acids. The chain's CDR3 is CASSVGGRGYTF. The CDR3 DNA reads as TGTGCCAGCAGTGTGGGAGGGCGAGGCTACACCTTC.

CDR3 nucleotides: TGTGCCAGCAGCCGCGGCGGGGGGAAGTCCTACGAGCAGTACTTC. It specifies CASSRGGGKSYEQYF. The chain joins TRBV3-1 (or the pseudogene TRBV3-2) to TRBJ2-7; 8 nucleotides match TRBD2. Unmatched junction bases numbered 6, after V lost 4 bases and J lost 1 base. CDR3 length equals 15 residues. From germline, CDR1 is LGHDT and CDR2 YNNKEL (reference sequence).

The rearrangement joins TRBV6-5 to TRBJ1-1; D may be TRBD1 (6 bases). The V end lost 6 bases, the J end lost 7 bases, and 18 bases lay between the germline ends. The germline V gene encodes CDR1 MNHEY and CDR2 SVGAGI. The CDR3 is 14 amino acids. Here the CDR3 reads CASSYAYGTYEAFF. DNA of the CDR3: TGTGCCAGCAGCTACGCCTACGGGACATATGAAGCTTTCTTT.

This clone was seen ten or more times. The CDR3 coding sequence is TGTGCCAGCTCACTCGGACAGGATGCAGATACGCAGTATTTT. Protein: CASSLGQDADTQYF. This rearrangement joins TRBV18 to TRBJ2-3; TRBD1 matches at 7 bases. The germline gives CDR1 KGHSH, CDR2 LQKENI. This CDR3 is 14 amino acids long. V lost 4 bases and J lost 4; bases outside the gene matches: 5.

This chain uses TRBV10-2 with TRBJ2-1, with TRBD2 identical over 9 bases. The junction had 11 bases not matched to a gene; V was cut back by 8 bases and J by 9 bases. The CDR3 is 14 amino acids. Germline V lookup: CDR1 WSHSY, CDR2 SAAADI. The CDR3 here is CASLRASGKGEQFF. CDR3 nucleotide sequence: TGCGCCAGCCTCCGGGCTAGCGGGAAGGGTGAGCAGTTCTTC.

This chain connects TRBV19 to TRBJ1-2, with a possible D match to TRBD1 (5 bases). Trimming left V 1 base short and J 8 bases short, with 11 bases between. In germline, CDR1 is LNHDA, CDR2 SQIVND (reference sequence). This CDR3 contains 13 residues. The CDR3 sequence is CASSIGGSRGYTF. As DNA, the CDR3 is TGTGCCAGTAGTATAGGGGGCAGTCGCGGCTACACCTTC.

The V call is TRBV5-1, the J call TRBJ2-5; a weak D match, TRBD1 (7 bases). This CDR3 has 16 residues. The V end was cut by 0 bases, the J end by 1 base, with 13 bases between. CDR1 SGHRS and CDR2 YFSETQ come from the germline V gene. CDR3 sequence reads: CASSLGRGDSQETQYF. As DNA, the CDR3 is TGCGCCAGCAGCTTGGGCAGGGGGGATTCCCAAGAGACCCAGTACTTC.

This clone has just one count. This chain links TRBV7-3 with TRBJ1-1; tentatively, D is TRBD1 (6 bases). V was pared by 5 bases and J by 3 bases, with 10 bases between. This CDR3 spans 13 amino acids. Looked up from germline, CDR1 is SGHTA and CDR2 is FQGTGA. Written as DNA, the CDR3 is TGTGCCAGCAGCAAGGACAGCTACACTGAAGCTTTCTTT. It codes for CASSKDSYTEAFF.

This rearrangement joins TRBV10-3 to TRBJ1-2; tentative D call: TRBD1 (5 bases). The CDR3 is 15 amino acids. V dropped 0 bases and J dropped 6 bases, with 14 bases sitting between them. CDR1 ENHRY and CDR2 SYGVKD come from the germline V gene. The CDR3 sequence is CAISESASGTHGYTF. As DNA, the CDR3 is TGTGCCATCAGTGAGTCGGCCAGCGGGACCCATGGCTACACCTTC.

The chain employs TRBV30 and TRBJ2-5; 7 positions match TRBD1. This CDR3 contains 13 residues. The germline V gene encodes CDR1 GTSNPN and CDR2 SVGIG (reference sequence). J was trimmed by 7 bases and V by 2 bases; bases with no gene match: 7. The CDR3, as DNA: TGTGCCTGGAGTAGACAGGGTGGGGGGACCCAGTACTTC. This codes for CAWSRQGGGTQYF.

This clone was detected only a few times. The CDR3 DNA is TGTGCCTGGAGTCGCGGACAGGGGAGCTACACCTTC. This sequence encodes CAWSRGQGSYTF. The chain uses TRBV30 and TRBJ1-2; TRBD1 aligns across 9 bases. Germline values: CDR1 GTSNPN, CDR2 SVGIG (reference sequence). The CDR3 runs to 12 residues. J gave up 9 bases and V 2 bases, and 4 bases lay outside the gene matches. The whole variable domain, remainder taken from reference TRBV30 and TRBJ1-2, is SQTIHQWPATLVQPVGSPLSLECTVEGTSNPNLYWYRQAAGRGLQLLFYSVGIGQISSEVPQNLSASRPQDRQFILSSKKLLLSDSGFYLCAWSRGQGSYTFGSGTRLTVV.

The chain has TRBV7-9 and TRBJ2-1; TRBD2 aligns across 8 bases. Germline V lookup: CDR1 SEHNR, CDR2 FQNEAQ (reference sequence). V shed 5 bases and J 5 bases; nucleotides not matched to a gene: 11. The CDR3 has 16 amino acids. The CDR3 spells CASSPRTSPLHNEQFF. CDR3 coding DNA: TGTGCCAGCAGCCCTCGGACTAGCCCCTTACACAATGAGCAGTTCTTC.

This clone occurred once. The gene calls are TRBV9 and TRBJ1-2, with unresolved D. CDR3 length equals 15 residues. V was shortened by 3 bases and J by 0 bases, with 12 bases between the two germline ends. Germline assignment: CDR1 SGDLS and CDR2 YYNGEE. The CDR3 loop reads CASSADLGTNYGYTF. The DNA for the CDR3 is TGTGCCAGCAGCGCGGACTTGGGAACTAACTATGGCTACACCTTC.

This rearrangement joins TRBV14 to TRBJ2-1, with a possible D match to TRBD2 (7 bases). CDR3 length equals 15 residues. Trimming removed 4 bases from V and 5 bases from J, with 15 bases in between. Per the germline V gene, CDR1 is SGHDN and CDR2 is FVKESK. CDR3: CASSPTQGTNNEQFF. The CDR3 coding sequence is TGTGCCAGCAGCCCCACCCAGGGGACTAACAATGAGCAGTTCTTC.